Following are 18 T cell receptor beta chains from one sample sequenced in a study of shared clonotypes between healthy human individuals. Profiled with immunoSEQ multiplex PCR; TCRdb holds only in-frame clones, not every one. The table has fewer than 650,000 clones, over 60% seen once; the top ten hold around 13%. The material sequenced was PBMCs. The receptors stem from a woman aged 35 to 49 in good health. Some clones in this sample may be carry-over from other donors' samples.

J is TRBJ2-7 and V is TRBV28, with TRBD2 matching 10 bases. V lost 6 bases, J lost 3 bases, and 14 bases stayed unmatched. The CDR3 has 17 amino acids. Per germline, CDR1 MDHEN and CDR2 SYDVKM. CDR3 in DNA: TGTGCCAGCAGGCGTCGGCTAGCGGGAGTGAGTGACTACGAGCAGTACTTC. It specifies CASRRRLAGVSDYEQYF. The full variable domain, with the rest looked up from reference TRBV28 and TRBJ2-7, is DVKVTQSSRYLVKRTGEKVFLECVQDMDHENMFWYRQDPGLGLRLIYFSYDVKMKEKGDIPEGYSVSREKKERFSLILESASTNQTSMYLCASRRRLAGVSDYEQYFGPGTRLTVT.

This rearrangement joins TRBV5-1 to TRBJ1-1; TRBD1 is a possible D gene (5 bases). V was pared by 0 bases and J by 6 bases, with 15 bases between. Germline V CDR1 and CDR2: SGHRS, YFSETQ. There are 15 residues in the CDR3. CDR3 region: CASSLAGLMGAEAFF. The CDR3 nucleotides read TGCGCCAGCAGCTTGGCGGGGCTTATGGGGGCTGAAGCTTTCTTT.

This clone came up a few times. The chain uses TRBV5-4 and TRBJ1-5; D remains unclear. CDR1 SGHNT and CDR2 YYREEE come from the germline V gene (reference sequence). This CDR3 is built from 13 residues. Trimming cost V 4 bases and J 1 base, with 6 bases left between them. CDR3 in amino acids: CASSIDSNQPQHF. The CDR3 nucleotides are TGTGCCAGCAGCATCGACAGCAATCAGCCCCAGCATTTT.

V and J are TRBV9 and TRBJ2-4, with a tentative D call TRBD2 (5 bases). Between the trimmed V and J ends, which lost 3 bases and 6 bases, there was a span of 16 bases. The CDR3 spans 15 residues. From germline, CDR1 is SGDLS and CDR2 YYNGEE. The CDR3 sequence: CASSADQQEGNIQYF. DNA for the CDR3: TGTGCCAGCAGCGCAGACCAACAAGAGGGAAACATTCAGTACTTC.

The rearrangement joins TRBV28 to TRBJ2-7; 8 bases fit TRBD2. Germline CDR1 reads MDHEN; CDR2 reads SYDVKM. This CDR3 region has 13 residues. The junction had 5 bases not matched to a gene; V was cut back by 7 bases and J by 3 bases. CDR3 residues: CASTLGRVYEQYF. The CDR3 DNA follows: TGTGCCAGCACCCTCGGGAGGGTCTACGAGCAGTACTTC.

This clone appeared a single time. The chain combines TRBV28 with TRBJ2-1, with 10 bases identical to TRBD2. The CDR3 is made up of 15 amino acids. Germline V gene lookup returns CDR1 MDHEN and CDR2 SYDVKM. J was trimmed by 3 bases and V by 5 bases; bases with no gene match: 4. As DNA, the CDR3 is TGTGCCAGCAGTAGTAGCGGGAGGTACTACAATGAGCAGTTCTTC. Its protein product is CASSSSGRYYNEQFF.

CDR3 loop: CASSSGQPNQPQHF. CDR3 nucleotides: TGCGCCAGCAGCTCGGGACAGCCAAATCAGCCCCAGCATTTT. The chain recombines TRBV5-1 with TRBJ1-5; 7 positions match TRBD1. V dropped 3 bases and J dropped 4; count of bases not matched to a gene: 4. The CDR3 extends over 14 amino acids. The germline V gene has CDR1 SGHRS and CDR2 YFSETQ. Using reference TRBV5-1 and TRBJ1-5 for the parts outside the CDR3, the full variable domain is KAGVTQTPRYLIKTRGQQVTLSCSPISGHRSVSWYQQTPGQGLQFLFEYFSETQRNKGNFPGRFSGRQFSNSRSEMNVSTLELGDSALYLCASSSGQPNQPQHFGDGTRLSIL.

A single count supports this clone. The chain links TRBV19 to TRBJ2-7; 8 bases line up with TRBD2. The CDR3 totals 19 residues. V was pared by 6 bases and J by 2 bases, with 21 bases of the junction left unmatched. Germline CDR1 is LNHDA and CDR2 is SQIVND (reference sequence). The CDR3 DNA follows: TGTGCCAGTAGCCGTAGGGGAATAGCGGGAAACACCCTCACCTACGAGCAGTACTTC. Translated, it gives CASSRRGIAGNTLTYEQYF.

V is TRBV7-2 and J is TRBJ2-5, with D possibly TRBD2 on 6 matching bases. CDR3 length equals 14 residues. CDR1 and CDR2 from the germline V gene are SGHTA and FQGNSA. The germline V and J ends were trimmed by 5 bases and 5 bases, with 15 bases remaining between them. The CDR3: CASSTPRGEETQYF. The CDR3 DNA sequence: TGTGCCAGCAGCACACCGCGGGGAGAGGAGACCCAGTACTTC. The complete variable domain, with remaining parts taken from reference TRBV7-2 and TRBJ2-5, reads GAGVSQSPSNKVTEKGKDVELRCDPISGHTALYWYRQSLGQGLEFLIYFQGNSAPDKSGLPSDRFSAERTGGSVSTLTIQRTQQEDSAVYLCASSTPRGEETQYFGPGTRLLVL.

The chain has TRBV18 and TRBJ2-2; TRBD2 is a possible D gene (6 bases). V lost 0 bases and J lost 3, with 8 bases in between. The germline CDR1 and CDR2 sequences are KGHSH and LQKENI. This CDR3 contains 15 residues. The CDR3 sequence: CASSPPPGDTGELFF. The CDR3 DNA reads TGTGCCAGCTCACCACCCCCGGGGGACACCGGGGAGCTGTTTTTT.

This clone showed up just once. The chain joins TRBV11-2 to TRBJ2-3; D unresolved. Germline-derived CDR1 and CDR2 are SGHAT and FQNNGV. The V gene lost 8 bases and the J gene lost 2 bases, with 5 bases spanning the gap. There are 11 residues in the CDR3. This CDR3 is CASGNTDTQYF. CDR3 coding DNA: TGTGCCAGCGGCAACACAGATACGCAGTATTTT.

This chain links TRBV7-9 with TRBJ1-2; D not certain. This CDR3 has 15 residues. The germline gives CDR1 SEHNR, CDR2 FQNEAQ (reference sequence). V was cut by 0 bases and J by 7 bases, with 15 bases left in between. The CDR3, as DNA: TGTGCCAGCAGCTTAGCACACGGGTCCAATGGTGGCTACACCTTC. Residues: CASSLAHGSNGGYTF.

About this clone itself: A read error is likely here: a far larger clone is one base away. The DNA for the CDR3 is TGTGCCGGCAGAGGACAGAACACTGAAGCTTTCTTT. The encoded protein is CAGRGQNTEAFF. The J gene is TRBJ1-1, the V gene TRBV25-1; possible D gene TRBD1, 5 bases. The CDR3 extends over 12 amino acids. Germline V gives CDR1 MGHDK, CDR2 SYGVNS.

V is TRBV5-8 and J is TRBJ2-7; D is undetermined. The CDR3 covers 13 residues. V lost 5 bases to trimming and J lost 2 bases, with 11 bases between them. Germline CDR1 reads SGHTS; CDR2 reads YDEGEE. The CDR3 nucleotides are TGTGCCAGCAGTCCAAGACAAGCCTACGAGCAGTACTTC. Its protein is CASSPRQAYEQYF.

V gene TRBV7-3 combines with J gene TRBJ2-5, with 10 positions matching TRBD2. The CDR3 is 19 residues long. V trimming: 8 bases; J trimming: 2 bases; junction bases outside the gene matches: 20. Germline V gene data show CDR1 as SGHTA and CDR2 as FQGTGA. CDR3 loop: CASVWGALAGGPVQETQYF. The CDR3 DNA reads TGTGCCAGCGTTTGGGGGGCTTTAGCGGGAGGACCCGTTCAAGAGACCCAGTACTTC. Complete variable domain (other parts from reference TRBV7-3 and TRBJ2-5): GAGVSQTPSNKVTEKGKYVELRCDPISGHTALYWYRQSLGQGPEFLIYFQGTGAADDSGLPNDRFFAVRPEGSVSTLKIQRTERGDSAVYLCASVWGALAGGPVQETQYFGPGTRLLVL.

V gene TRBV14 combines with J gene TRBJ2-2; D unclear. Germline V gene lookup returns CDR1 SGHDN and CDR2 FVKESK. This CDR3 contains 16 residues. Trimming left V 0 bases short and J 2 bases short, with 10 bases between. The CDR3 protein is CASSQDASINTGELFF. As DNA, the CDR3 is TGTGCCAGCAGCCAAGATGCCTCAATAAACACCGGGGAGCTGTTTTTT.

This clone appeared a few times. The chain is built from TRBV5-8 and TRBJ1-5; no clear D gene. This CDR3 region has 15 residues. Germline CDR1 and CDR2: SGHTS and YDEGEE. The V and J ends lost 0 bases and 2 bases respectively, with 9 bases between them. The CDR3, as DNA: TGTGCCAGCAGCTTGGGGGTCTGGGGCAATCAGCCCCAGCATTTT. Translated, it gives CASSLGVWGNQPQHF.

The chain couples TRBV14 to TRBJ1-2; D call uncertain. In germline, CDR1 is SGHDN, CDR2 FVKESK. Trimming removed 5 bases from V and 10 bases from J, with 11 bases in between. This CDR3 is 11 amino acids long. The CDR3 protein is CASSSLDSYTF. Here the CDR3 DNA reads TGTGCCAGCAGCTCCCTGGACTCCTACACCTTC.